What follows describes a single T cell receptor (beta chain). Method: immunoSEQ multiplex PCR; TCRdb's copy keeps in-frame clones and lacks some. The sample has 5,500 to 7,500 clones; around two thirds are singletons. The sample comes from a study of tumor-infiltrating lymphocytes in localized non-small cell lung cancer. The TCR sequence derives from a human donor with non-small cell lung cancer. Sequencing was carried out using uninvolved lung tissue not adjacent to the tumor.

This CDR3 reads CASSLGGGTTEQYF. In DNA, the CDR3 is TGTGCCAGCAGCTTAGGAGGGGGGACTACTGAGCAGTACTTC. V is TRBV7-9 and J is TRBJ2-7; perhaps TRBD2 as D (7 bases). Trimming stripped 1 base from V and 7 bases from J, with 14 bases between. Germline-derived CDR1 and CDR2 are SEHNR and FQNEAQ (reference sequence). The CDR3 has 14 residues. Looking up the rest from reference TRBV7-9 and TRBJ2-7 gives the full variable domain: DTGVSQNPRHKITKRGQNVTFRCDPISEHNRLYWYRQTLGQGPEFLTYFQNEAQLEKSRLLSDRFSAERPKGSFSTLEIQRTEQGDSAMYLCASSLGGGTTEQYFGPGTRLTVT.